The present T cell receptor beta chain was sequenced within a study of regulatory T cells in long-lasting Graves disease. Whole-study context: Persistence in Graves' disease denoted antithyroid drug use beyond 5 years alongside positive TSH receptor antibodies.

This CDR3 is built from 13 residues. Germline V gene lookup returns CDR1 SGHAT and CDR2 FQNNGV. Trimming pared 1 base from V and 5 bases from J, leaving 5 bases between. Many counts were recorded for this clonotype. Its antigen is not identified. Study-level results: Persistent Graves' patients showed reduced TCR diversity versus newly diagnosed patients. Favored gene segments in persistent disease were TRBV28, TRBJ1-2 and TRBJ2-5.

Noted time point: persistent/refractory GD, antithyroid drugs over 5 years with positive TRAb. RNA from PBMCs was the source of the TCR library. Patients were from an endocrinology department in Xi'an, China. Libraries of TCR beta came from iRepertoire HTBI primers plus Arm-PCR of CDR3 regions. TCRdb redid the calling of the multiplex PCR reads with MiXCR, one entry per CDR3 protein. The sample yields 430,000 or so distinct CDR3 sequences, approximately 22% seen once. Sequences were derived from peripheral blood mononuclear cells (PBMCs), sampled when the disease was refractory, from a patient treated with antithyroid drugs. V and J are TRBV11-2 and TRBJ1-4, with D hard to call. The receptor was derived from a female donor with Graves disease. CDR3: CASSLGLNEKLFF. DNA of the CDR3: TGTGCCAGCAGCTTAGGACTGAATGAAAAACTGTTTTTT.